The clone carrying this TCR beta chain was seen once. The antigen remains unidentified. The sample belongs to a study of T cell repertoires in cytomegalovirus infection. Study-wide context: Based on public TCR beta signatures, there were indications of CMV infection and of a matching HLA type.

From the reads, TCRdb called clonotypes with MiXCR, one entry per CDR3 protein. The sample lists around 360,000 distinct CDR3 sequences, approximately 30% occurring once. This CDR3 region has 15 residues. After removal of 5 bases from V and 1 base from J, the junction contained 1 base not matched to a gene. This clonotype was obtained from a human donor in good health (CMV status not recorded). Some clones in this sample may be carry-over from other donors' samples. This chain joins TRBV12-3 or TRBV12-4 and TRBJ2-3; 12 nucleotides agree with TRBD2. Here the sequenced sample was cultured PBMCs, taken from culture after CMV antigen stimulation. CDR3: CASSASGRGTDTQYF. DNA for the CDR3: TGTGCCAGCAGTGCTAGCGGGAGGGGCACAGATACGCAGTATTTT.